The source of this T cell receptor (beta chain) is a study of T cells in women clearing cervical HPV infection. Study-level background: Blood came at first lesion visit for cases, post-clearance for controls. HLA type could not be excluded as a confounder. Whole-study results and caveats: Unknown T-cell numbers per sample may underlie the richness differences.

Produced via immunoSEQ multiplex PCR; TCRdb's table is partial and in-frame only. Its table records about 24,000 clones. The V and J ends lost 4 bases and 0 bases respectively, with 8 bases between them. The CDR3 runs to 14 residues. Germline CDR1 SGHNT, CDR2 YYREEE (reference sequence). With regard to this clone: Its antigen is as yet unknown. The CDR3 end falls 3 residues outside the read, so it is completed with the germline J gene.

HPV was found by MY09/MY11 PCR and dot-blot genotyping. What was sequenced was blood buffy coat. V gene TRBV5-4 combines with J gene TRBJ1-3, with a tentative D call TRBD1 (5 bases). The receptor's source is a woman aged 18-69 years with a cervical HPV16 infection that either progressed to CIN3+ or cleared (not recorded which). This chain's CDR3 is CASSPGYSGNTIYF. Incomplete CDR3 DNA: TGTGCCAGCAGCCCAGGGTACTCTGGAAACACC.